These 20 T cell receptor beta chains originate from one sample sequenced in a study of T cells in Graves' hyperthyroidism and ophthalmopathy. Researchers took RNA transcripts and amplified the TCR beta CDR3 regions from them. The HTBI primer set was used in a first-round RT-PCR of the TCR CDR3. TCRdb independently ran MiXCR on the multiplex PCR reads; one entry per CDR3 protein. The table has more than 350,000 distinct CDR3 sequences, approximately 14% seen once. Sequenced sample: blood. Receptor source: a woman in her 30s with Graves' ophthalmopathy.

Ten or more counts support this clonotype. The chain recombines TRBV7-2 with TRBJ1-3; tentatively, D is TRBD1 (5 bases). This CDR3 is 15 amino acids long. V gave up 1 base and J gave up 4 bases, with 11 bases separating them. The V gene's germline CDR1 is SGHTA and CDR2 FQGNSA. The CDR3 DNA reads as TGTGCCAGCAGCTTAGACGGGGCAAGGGGAAACACCATATATTTT. Its protein product is CASSLDGARGNTIYF. Together with reference TRBV7-2 and TRBJ1-3, the CDR3 gives the full variable domain: GAGVSQSPSNKVTEKGKDVELRCDPISGHTALYWYRQSLGQGLEFLIYFQGNSAPDKSGLPSDRFSAERTGGSVSTLTIQRTQQEDSAVYLCASSLDGARGNTIYFGEGSWLTVV.

This clonotype was detected many times. This chain links TRBV3-1 with TRBJ2-3, with D possibly being TRBD2 (6 bases). The CDR3 spans 19 residues. Germline loops: CDR1 LGHDT, CDR2 YNNKEL (reference sequence). With 0 bases removed from V and 0 bases from J, the gap between germline ends came to 19 bases. The CDR3 loop reads CASSQDIRAGRPSTDTQYF. Here the CDR3 DNA reads TGTGCCAGCAGCCAAGATATTAGGGCGGGGCGACCTAGCACAGATACGCAGTATTTT.

Note on this clonotype: Because the CDR3 is missing its conserved closing phenylalanine or tryptophan, this is likely a read error. The chain links TRBV4-1 to TRBJ1-5; 9 bases line up with TRBD1. V lost 3 bases and J lost 1; bases outside the gene matches: 4. Germline values: CDR1 MGHRA, CDR2 YSYEKL. This CDR3 is built from 16 residues. The CDR3 protein is CASSQGGQGSNQPQHL. For the CDR3, the DNA is TGCGCCAGCAGCCAGGGGGGACAGGGAAGCAATCAGCCCCAGCATCTT.

This clonotype was counted a few times. This sequence joins TRBV6-1 and TRBJ1-2, with D unclear. The germline gives CDR1 MNHNS, CDR2 SASEGT. V lost 1 base to trimming and J lost 2 bases, with 8 bases between them. CDR3 length: 14 amino acids. The CDR3 sequence: CASSEGKGNYGYTF. DNA for the CDR3: TGTGCCAGCAGTGAAGGGAAGGGAAACTATGGCTACACCTTC.

This clonotype was seen many times. The chain has TRBV5-6 and TRBJ1-1; D ambiguous. The length of the CDR3 is 12 residues. V lost 1 base, J lost 6 bases, and 7 bases lay in between. Germline V lookup: CDR1 SGHDT, CDR2 YYEEEE. The CDR3 region has the DNA TGTGCCAGCAGCTTGAGCAGATCTGAAGCTTTCTTT. Its protein product is CASSLSRSEAFF.

Ten or more counts support this clonotype. The chain joins TRBV3-1 to TRBJ2-3; perhaps TRBD2 as D (5 bases). Trimming stripped 7 bases from V and 1 base from J, with 21 bases between. Germline CDR1 LGHDT, CDR2 YNNKEL (reference sequence). The CDR3 sequence is 17 residues long. The CDR3 spells CASTAKYGSEGTDTQYF. The CDR3 DNA follows: TGTGCCAGCACCGCCAAGTACGGTAGCGAAGGCACAGATACGCAGTATTTT.

This clonotype has a count of ten or more. The chain is built from TRBV27 and TRBJ2-1, with 7 bases matching TRBD1. The V gene end was trimmed by 3 bases and the J gene end by 2 bases; junction bases not matched to a gene: 7. CDR3 length equals 16 residues. From germline, CDR1 is MNHEY and CDR2 SMNVEV (reference sequence). The CDR3 spells CASSFSAGTAYNEQFF. CDR3 in DNA: TGTGCCAGCAGTTTCTCAGCCGGGACAGCCTACAATGAGCAGTTCTTC.

This clonotype was seen at least ten times. The chain links TRBV7-9 to TRBJ1-2; D possibly corresponds to TRBD1 (6 bases). This CDR3 region has 15 residues. Germline V gene data show CDR1 as SEHNR and CDR2 as FQNEAQ (reference sequence). Trimming left V 6 bases short and J 4 bases short, with 18 bases between. The CDR3 DNA reads TGTGCCAGCAGAAACACTGGACTGGGGGCCTATGGCTACACCTTC. Protein product: CASRNTGLGAYGYTF.

This clonotype was counted only a few times. The chain recombines TRBV5-1 with TRBJ1-1; D is undetermined. The CDR3 consists of 14 residues. V lost 1 base to trimming and J lost 0 bases, with 7 bases between them. Germline lookup yields CDR1 SGHRS and CDR2 YFSETQ. Here the CDR3 reads CASSLLGMNTEAFF. In DNA form, the CDR3 reads TGCGCCAGCAGCTTGTTGGGCATGAACACTGAAGCTTTCTTT.

There are many counts of this clonotype. V gene TRBV20-1 combines with J gene TRBJ2-1, with 9 bases aligning to TRBD1. Trimming cost V 3 bases and J 10 bases; bases outside gene matches: 10. The CDR3 loop spans 14 amino acids. The germline gives CDR1 DFQATT, CDR2 SNEGSKA (reference sequence). The CDR3: CSARARDRVQEQFF. In DNA form, the CDR3 reads TGCAGTGCTAGGGCGAGGGACAGGGTACAGGAGCAGTTCTTC.

Many counts were recorded for this clonotype. The chain joins TRBV2 to TRBJ1-2, with TRBD1 identical over 11 bases. Germline CDR1 reads SNHLY; CDR2 reads FYNNEI. The CDR3 is 14 residues long. Losses at the gene ends were 6 bases for V and 7 bases for J; bases not matched to a gene: 7. The CDR3 region has the DNA TGTGCCAGCAGGGCCGGGACAGGGGGTTTTGGCTACACCTTC. This sequence encodes CASRAGTGGFGYTF.

V is TRBV6-1 and J is TRBJ1-1; no firm D call. Trimming removed 5 bases at V and 6 bases at J, with 22 bases between. Looked up from germline, CDR1 is MNHNS and CDR2 is SASEGT. This CDR3 spans 16 amino acids. CDR3 nucleotides: TGTGCCAGCAGTAAAATCAGGTCGGCCCTGGTTGCTGAAGCTTTCTTT. Amino acid sequence: CASSKIRSALVAEAFF.

This clonotype was seen a handful of times. This chain uses TRBV2 with TRBJ2-1; no reliable D call. Between the trimmed V and J ends, which lost 5 bases and 7 bases, there was a span of 27 bases. The germline V gene encodes CDR1 SNHLY and CDR2 FYNNEI. The CDR3 totals 18 residues. The CDR3 sequence: CASSKRVFMRRLRNEQFF. DNA of the CDR3: TGTGCCAGCAGTAAAAGGGTGTTTATGCGCAGGCTGAGGAATGAGCAGTTCTTC. Variable domain in full (rest from reference TRBV2 and TRBJ2-1): EPEVTQTPSHQVTQMGQEVILRCVPISNHLYFYWYRQILGQKVEFLVSFYNNEISEKSEIFDDQFSVERPDGSNFTLKIRSTKLEDSAMYFCASSKRVFMRRLRNEQFFGPGTRLTVL.

The V and J genes are TRBV7-9 and TRBJ1-5; D is unresolved. Germline V gene data show CDR1 as SEHNR and CDR2 as FQNEAQ (reference sequence). Trimming shortened V by 0 bases and J by 2 bases, and 14 bases separated the two germline ends. This CDR3 comprises 17 residues. This CDR3 is CASSLALGSTGNQPQHF. DNA for the CDR3: TGTGCCAGCAGCTTAGCGCTGGGGTCAACTGGCAATCAGCCCCAGCATTTT.

The rearrangement joins TRBV12-3 or TRBV12-4 to TRBJ1-1; no clear D gene. V was clipped by 4 bases and J by 8 bases, with 8 bases between them. The CDR3 length is 11 residues. The CDR3 protein is CASSSIREAFF. The CDR3 DNA reads TGTGCCAGCAGTTCTATTAGGGAAGCTTTCTTT.

The chain uses TRBV10-3 and TRBJ1-6; D possibly corresponds to TRBD1 (5 bases). The CDR3 has 15 amino acids. CDR1 and CDR2 (germline): ENHRY, SYGVKD. V was pared by 0 bases and J by 7 bases, with 10 bases between. CDR3 coding DNA: TGTGCCATCAGTGAGTCAAGGGGCGCGAATTCACCCCTCCACTTT. Protein product: CAISESRGANSPLHF.

The chain uses TRBV3-1 and TRBJ1-2, with TRBD1 as a possible D gene (6 bases). CDR1 is LGHDT, CDR2 YNNKEL, per germline (reference sequence). There are 15 residues in the CDR3. Trimming cost V 1 base and J 7 bases, with 16 bases left between them. Here the CDR3 reads CASSQGETGRGGYTF. In DNA form, the CDR3 reads TGTGCCAGCAGCCAAGGCGAAACAGGGCGTGGTGGCTACACCTTC.

This clonotype was observed at least ten times. This chain uses TRBV28 with TRBJ2-1, with 12 positions matching TRBD2. The J segment lost 6 bases and the V segment lost 7 bases, leaving 10 bases of the junction unmatched. The CDR3 is 16 residues long. Germline V gives CDR1 MDHEN, CDR2 SYDVKM. The CDR3 region is CASTTAGTSGFNEQFF. CDR3 nucleotides: TGTGCCAGCACCACTGCCGGGACTAGCGGGTTCAATGAGCAGTTCTTC.

Many counts were recorded for this clonotype. This chain connects TRBV18 to TRBJ1-1; D is unclear. This CDR3 is 14 amino acids long. Germline V gene lookup returns CDR1 KGHSH and CDR2 LQKENI. The V end was cut by 3 bases, the J end by 2 bases, with 10 bases between. This CDR3 reads CASSPEHSNTEAFF. The CDR3 nucleotides are TGTGCCAGCTCACCTGAACACAGCAACACTGAAGCTTTCTTT.

This clonotype has ten or more counts. The rearrangement links TRBV28 to TRBJ2-3, with D unresolved. V was clipped by 4 bases and J by 4 bases, with 3 bases between them. This CDR3 comprises 11 residues. Per the germline V gene, CDR1 is MDHEN and CDR2 is SYDVKM. CDR3 nucleotides: TGTGCCAGCAGTTCTCCAGATACGCAGTATTTT. Translating gives CASSSPDTQYF. The full variable domain, rest sourced from reference TRBV28 and TRBJ2-3, is DVKVTQSSRYLVKRTGEKVFLECVQDMDHENMFWYRQDPGLGLRLIYFSYDVKMKEKGDIPEGYSVSREKKERFSLILESASTNQTSMYLCASSSPDTQYFGPGTRLTVL.